The entry below describes one TCR beta chain. Its antigen is unidentified. The germline V gene encodes CDR1 SGHTA and CDR2 FQGNSA. V shed 5 bases, J shed 1 base, and the junction held 9 bases outside the gene matches. This CDR3 is built from 17 residues. This sample was included in a study of immune cell composition in non-small cell lung cancer. Study-level results: Lung squamous cell carcinoma tumours had significantly higher top 10 clone scores and productive clonality than lung adenocarcinoma. Adenocarcinomas with higher top tumour-associated clone frequency had more reactive TILs.

The data were produced by immunoSEQ multiplex PCR, yet TCRdb's version contains in-frame clones alone and is incomplete. The table has more than 2,500 clones, around 80% seen once. Frozen unsorted single-cell suspensions supplied the genomic DNA. The source is a human donor with non-small cell lung cancer. The chain recombines TRBV7-2 with TRBJ2-5, with 11 bases identical to TRBD2. The sample was lung tumor tissue. The CDR3 DNA reads TGTGCCAGCAGCATCCGCTTTAGCGGGGGGGCCCAAGAGACCCAGTACTTC. As protein: CASSIRFSGGAQETQYF.